A selection of T cell receptor beta chains follows, all from one sample in a study of CD8 T cells in Susac syndrome. TCRdb reprocessed the immunoSEQ multiplex PCR reads with MiXCR, giving one entry per CDR3 protein. There are about 180,000 distinct CDR3 sequences in the sample; approximately 96% occur only once, and under 0.095% lies in the top ten. The sample taken for sequencing was CD4+ T cells from PBMCs. All receptors come from a human donor with multiple sclerosis. Each CDR3 is given with its conserved first and last residue. The order of the fields is J gene, clone size, V gene, D gene, CDR3 DNA, CDR3 protein. A D gene is named only where the DNA matches it firmly. Clone size is shown for a subset of rows, as once, few, many or a class of expanded clone.

TRBJ2-1 | once | TRBV20-1 | TRBD1 | TGCAGTGCTAGAGCAGTCTCGACAGGGTTCAGTGAGCAGTTCTTC | CSARAVSTGFSEQFF
TRBJ2-1 | NA | TRBV25-1 | NA | TGTGCCAGCAGTGAACAGGGTGCGGGGCAGTTCTTC | CASSEQGAGQFF
TRBJ2-5 | NA | TRBV12-3/TRBV12-4 | NA | TGTGCCAGCAGTTTAGACCGACGGACGGAGACCCAGTACTTC | CASSLDRRTETQYF
TRBJ2-7 | NA | TRBV20-1 | NA | TGCAGTGCTAGACCTACCAACCGTGGGCAGTACTTC | CSARPTNRGQYF
TRBJ2-7 | NA | TRBV10-3 | NA | TGTGCCATCAGAGGGGGGACCTACGAGCAGTACTTC | CAIRGGTYEQYF
TRBJ1-1 | NA | TRBV29-1 | NA | TGCAGCGTAGGAATGGCTGAAGCTTTCTTT | CSVGMAEAFF
TRBJ2-5 | NA | TRBV3-1 | TRBD2 | TGTGCCAGCAGCGAGCAGACTAGCGGGGGGAAAGAGACCCAGTACTTC | CASSEQTSGGKETQYF
TRBJ1-5 | NA | TRBV29-1 | NA | TGCAGCGTTGTGGGGGACAATCAGCCCCAGCATTTT | CSVVGDNQPQHF
TRBJ2-3 | NA | TRBV7-9 | NA | TGTGCCAGCAGCCCCGGTTCGGCAGATACGCAGTATTTT | CASSPGSADTQYF
TRBJ2-3 | NA | TRBV18 | NA | TGTGCCAGCTCACCGGCGCAGACTAGCACAGATACGCAGTATTTT | CASSPAQTSTDTQYF
TRBJ1-4 | NA | TRBV18 | NA | TGTGCCAGCTCACCAGGGGCTAATGAAAAACTGTTTTTT | CASSPGANEKLFF
TRBJ2-1 | NA | TRBV29-1 | NA | TGCAGCGTTGTTCCCGAAAGCTACAATGAGCAGTTCTTC | CSVVPESYNEQFF
TRBJ2-7 | NA | TRBV20-1 | NA | TGCAGTGCTATTGAGGGGGTCCACGAGCAGTACTTC | CSAIEGVHEQYF
TRBJ1-5 | NA | TRBV20-1 | NA | TGCAGTGCTAGAGGCCGGTATAGCAATCAGCCCCAGCATTTT | CSARGRYSNQPQHF
TRBJ2-1 | NA | TRBV20-1 | NA | TGCAGTGCTAGAGGCAGGCCTGAGCAGTTCTTC | CSARGRPEQFF
TRBJ1-1 | NA | TRBV29-1 | NA | TGCAGCGTCCCTTCCATGAACACTGAAGCTTTCTTT | CSVPSMNTEAFF
TRBJ2-1 | NA | TRBV29-1 | NA | TGCAGCGTTGATCCTCCTTTGCAGGGCGCCTTTAACAATGAGCAGTTCTTC | CSVDPPLQGAFNNEQFF
TRBJ1-2 | NA | TRBV14 | NA | TGTGCCAGCAGCCAAATAAAGGGGCCCAGAGGCGGCTACACCTTC | CASSQIKGPRGGYTF
TRBJ2-6 | NA | TRBV4-3 | NA | TGCGCCAGCCGGCGGGCGGGGGCCAACGTCCTGACTTTC | CASRRAGANVLTF
TRBJ1-1 | NA | TRBV20-1 | NA | TGCAGTGCTAGAAAATGGAACGGGCAAGTGAACACTGAAGCTTTCTTT | CSARKWNGQVNTEAFF
TRBJ2-5 | NA | TRBV7-2 | TRBD2 | TGTGCCAGCAGCTTTCTGGGACTAGAAGAGACCCAGTACTTC | CASSFLGLEETQYF
TRBJ2-1 | NA | TRBV20-1 | TRBD2 | TGCAGTGCCCGCTGGCGGGGGGTATACAATGAGCAGTTCTTC | CSARWRGVYNEQFF
TRBJ2-7 | NA | TRBV2 | TRBD1 | TGTGCCAGCATGGACAGGGAGTACGAGCAGTACTTC | CASMDREYEQYF
TRBJ1-1 | NA | TRBV15 | NA | TGTGCCACCAGCAGCAAATTGAACACTGAAGCTTTCTTT | CATSSKLNTEAFF
TRBJ2-3 | NA | TRBV7-2 | NA | TGTGCCCTCGGGGCCAGCACAGATACGCAGTATTTT | CALGASTDTQYF
TRBJ2-7 | NA | TRBV29-1 | NA | TGCAGCGTTGAAGACAGGGGTCTCTCCTACGAGCAGTACTTC | CSVEDRGLSYEQYF
TRBJ2-1 | NA | TRBV30 | TRBD2 | TGTGCCTGGAGTCTGGGCGGGAGCTCCTACAATGAGCAGTTCTTC | CAWSLGGSSYNEQFF
TRBJ2-2 | NA | TRBV5-1 | NA | TGCGCCAGCAGCCGGACCGGGACCCACACCGGGGAGCTGTTTTTT | CASSRTGTHTGELFF
TRBJ2-3 | NA | TRBV5-6 | NA | TGTGCCAGCAGCTTGGGGTACAGCAAAAGGGGAGATACGCAGTATTTT | CASSLGYSKRGDTQYF
TRBJ2-1 | NA | TRBV24-1 | TRBD2 | TGTGCCACCAGTGATTTTAGCGGGGGCTCCTACAATGAGCAGTTCTTC | CATSDFSGGSYNEQFF
TRBJ1-2 | NA | TRBV9 | NA | TGTGCCAGCAGCCATAGCTCAGGGGAGTGGGGCTACACCTTC | CASSHSSGEWGYTF
TRBJ2-5 | NA | TRBV3-1 | TRBD2 | TGTGCCAGCAGCCAAGATCTAAGCGGGGGCGCAGTAAAAGAGACCCAGTACTTC | CASSQDLSGGAVKETQYF
TRBJ1-1 | NA | TRBV24-1 | NA | TGTGCCACCAGTGATACGACAGGCGACAACACTGAAGCTTTCTTT | CATSDTTGDNTEAFF
TRBJ2-4 | NA | TRBV20-1 | TRBD1 | TGCAGTGCTAGCGGGACAGGGGGCAAAAACATTCAGTACTTC | CSASGTGGKNIQYF
TRBJ2-5 | NA | TRBV29-1 | NA | TGCAGCGTTCCGGACTACCAAGAGACCCAGTACTTC | CSVPDYQETQYF
TRBJ1-2 | NA | TRBV15 | NA | TGTGCCACCAGCAGAGATGCCCCTCAGTTGGGCTACACCTTC | CATSRDAPQLGYTF
TRBJ1-1 | NA | TRBV18 | TRBD1 | TGTGCCAGCTCAACCCTCCCTAAGACAGGGGGCCACACTGAAGCTTTCTTT | CASSTLPKTGGHTEAFF
TRBJ2-1 | NA | TRBV7-9 | NA | TGTGCCAGCAGCTCGCGACAGACGCTGGGGACAACCGAGCAGTTCTTC | CASSSRQTLGTTEQFF
TRBJ2-5 | NA | TRBV15 | TRBD2 | TGTGCCACCAGCAGAGATCTCCAGGGACTAGGAAGTTCGGAGACCCAGTACTTC | CATSRDLQGLGSSETQYF
TRBJ1-5 | NA | TRBV20-1 | NA | TGCAGTGCTCGGAGGGACGGTAATAGCAATCAGCCCCAGCATTTT | CSARRDGNSNQPQHF
TRBJ1-1 | NA | TRBV2 | NA | TGTGCCAGCAGATTGTCGGTGAACACTGAAGCTTTCTTT | CASRLSVNTEAFF
TRBJ1-5 | NA | TRBV15 | NA | TGTGCCACCAGCTTAACTGCGGATAGCAATCAGCCCCAGCATTTT | CATSLTADSNQPQHF